The source of this T cell receptor beta chain is a study of blood T cells in healthy people across ages. On the study more broadly: Per two T cells, about one barcoded beta molecule was captured through template switching.

Primers used in a second PCR of about 6 to 11 cycles were a sample-barcoded 5' primer and a J-beta primer mix. TCRdb re-called the 5' RACE reads through MiXCR, storing one row per CDR3 protein. The sample contains roughly 800,000 distinct CDR3 sequences, about 34% of which appear only once. CDR1 PRHDT and CDR2 FYEKMQ come from the germline V gene (reference sequence). The CDR3 spans 15 residues. V was shortened by 3 bases and J by 0 bases, with 11 bases between the two germline ends. What was sequenced was blood. This TCR was sampled from a man younger than 30 in good health. The V and J genes are TRBV13 and TRBJ1-1; D ambiguous. The CDR3 DNA is TGTGCCAGCAGCTTTCCAACGGAAATGAACACTGAAGCTTTCTTT. It encodes CASSFPTEMNTEAFF.